This TCR beta chain was captured by sequencing in a study of T cell responses to AZD1222 COVID-19 vaccine. Findings and limits, study-wide: When two AZD1222 doses had been given, Spike-specific TCR breadth and depth rose. Spike-spanning, vaccine-associated CD4 TCRs were dominant at 160-218 and 743-854. A mostly white British donor set with more females was recruited, and clonal diversity was possibly underestimated.

Profiled with immunoSEQ multiplex PCR; TCRdb holds only in-frame clones, not every one. The data contain approximately 76,000 clones, about 82% of them singletons. This clone has only a few counts. Its target is not known. The source was peripheral blood, collected on day 0 of AZD1222 vaccination. The origin of this receptor is an adult in good health.

CDR3 region: CASSLALGVGADTEAFF. The CDR3 DNA sequence: TGTGCCAGCAGCTTAGCGCTAGGGGTAGGGGCGGACACTGAAGCTTTCTTT. The genes are TRBV7-2 and TRBJ1-1; the D gene is possibly TRBD1 (5 bases). The CDR3 sequence is 17 residues long. Germline V gene data show CDR1 as SGHTA and CDR2 as FQGNSA. Trimming took off 0 bases at V and 3 bases at J, with 17 bases between the two ends.